The sequence of this T cell receptor beta chain was determined in a study of chronic HIV infection and antiretroviral therapy. TCRdb ran MiXCR on the 5' RACE reads and lists one entry per CDR3 protein. This table holds 39,000 or so distinct CDR3 sequences, around 8.7% found once. With V trimmed by 1 base and J by 2 bases, 3 bases remained unmatched. The CDR3 length is 16 residues. CDR1 SGDLS and CDR2 YYNGEE come from the germline V gene. This clonotype has ten or more counts. The sequence was obtained from an adult who had HIV and had not received antiretroviral therapy, or was an uninfected healthy control (not recorded which). This chain joins TRBV9 and TRBJ2-6, with 7 bases aligning to TRBD1. The specimen was peripheral blood. CDR3 nucleotides: TGTGCCAGCAGCGTAACGACAGGGCCTGGGGCCAACGTCCTGACTTTC. This encodes CASSVTTGPGANVLTF.